This passage covers 23 T cell receptor beta chains from one sample sequenced in a study of tissue T cells after allogeneic stem cell transplantation. Sample time point: mouse harvest day 7 after allogeneic transplant. Mouse grafts combined 10^7 T-cell-depleted bone marrow cells with 10^6 splenic CD5+ T cells. Clones were sequenced by immunoSEQ multiplex PCR, and TCRdb holds only the in-frame ones, with some missing. The sample records roughly 5,300 clones, around 50% being singletons. The material sequenced was gut tissue. The receptor set was obtained from a female BALB/c mouse given C57BL/6 T cells with graft-versus-host disease after an allogeneic hematopoietic cell transplant.

This clone is labeled as large. Gene names are the mouse ones. The DNA ends 1 residue before the CDR3 does, and the rest of the CDR3 is filled in from the germline J gene. J is TRBJ2-7 and V is TRBV19; a possible D gene is TRBD1 (5 bases). The V gene lost 0 bases and the J gene lost 2 bases, with 9 bases spanning the gap. This CDR3 has 14 amino acids. Germline V CDR1 and CDR2: FNHDT, SITEND (reference sequence). CDR3 sequence: CASSIGGHPYEQYF. CDR3 bases read: TGTGCCAGCAGTATAGGAGGACACCCCTATGAACAGTAC.

Worth noting for this clone: Gene and germline names: mouse. Sequencing ends 1 residue short of the CDR3 end; the germline J gene provides the rest. The rearrangement joins TRBV26 to TRBJ2-5; no reliable D call. CDR3 length equals 14 residues. Germline V gene lookup returns CDR1 KGHPV and CDR2 FQNQEV (reference sequence). V dropped 5 bases and J dropped 0 bases, with 9 bases sitting between them. CDR3 protein: CASSFGRNQDTQYF. The CDR3 bases that were read are TGTGCCAGCAGTTTCGGACGGAACCAAGACACCCAGTAC.

By share of the sample, this clone is large. Mouse gene names apply. The read is 1 residue too short to cover the CDR3 end, so that end is filled in from the germline J gene. V is TRBV23 and J is TRBJ2-7; the table's D call, TRBD1, was not checked against the DNA. CDR3 length: 12 amino acids. Germline V gene sequence: CDR1 KGHTA, CDR2 FQNQQP. The CDR3 bases that were read are TGCTCCAGCAGTCAAGACAGCTATGAACAGTAC. Encoded protein: CSSSQDSYEQY. The CDR3, in full, reads CSSSQDSYEQYF.

To note about this clone: Mouse names are used for the genes. The read comes to an end 1 residue before the CDR3 does, leaving the germline J gene to fill in the end. The chain links TRBV12-2 to TRBJ2-4; D gene ambiguous. Trimming took off 0 bases at V and 0 bases at J, with 3 bases between the two ends. The CDR3 consists of 13 residues. Germline-derived CDR1 and CDR2 are SGHLS and HYDKME. The sequenced part of the CDR3 DNA is TGTGCCAGCTCTCTCGCCAGTCAAAACACCTTGTAC. Its translation: CASSLASQNTLY. The full CDR3 sequence reads CASSLASQNTLYF.

In regard to this clone: Gene names are mouse gene names. Partial CDR3 DNA: TGTGCCAGCTTCGGGGAAAACACCGGGCAGCTCTAC. Translation: CASFGENTGQLY. The whole CDR3 protein reads CASFGENTGQLYF. The J gene is TRBJ2-2, the V gene TRBV12-2, with no clear D. The CDR3 end lies 1 residue beyond the end of the read and is filled in from the germline J gene. Trimming took 5 bases from V and 1 from J, leaving 7 bases between them. This CDR3 contains 13 residues. Germline loops: CDR1 SGHLS, CDR2 HYDKME. Filled out from reference TRBV12-2 and TRBJ2-2, the complete variable domain reads NSGVVQSPRYIIKGKGERSILKCIPISGHLSVAWYQQTQGQELKFFIQHYDKMERDKGNLPSRFSVQQFDDYHSEMNMSALELEDSAVYFCASFGENTGQLYFGEGSKLTVL.

Remarks on this clone: Germline and genes here are mouse. The sequenced fragment ends 1 residue before the CDR3 boundary, so the rest is inferred from the germline J gene. This sequence joins TRBV5 and TRBJ1-6; 9 bases line up with TRBD1. TRBJ1-6 is assigned to the ORF class and has an uncertain function. Looked up from germline, CDR1 is LGHNA and CDR2 is YNLKQL (reference sequence). This CDR3 has 16 residues. V shed 2 bases and J 5 bases; nucleotides not matched to a gene: 4. CDR3 DNA (partial): TGTGCCAGCAGCCAAACCGGGACAGGGCATAATTCGCCCCTCTAC. It specifies CASSQTGTGHNSPLY. The full CDR3 reads CASSQTGTGHNSPLYF.

As regards this clone: The gene names here belong to mouse. The CDR3 end falls 1 residue outside the read, so it is completed with the germline J gene. V is TRBV24 and J is TRBJ2-5, with D uncertain. This CDR3 is built from 12 residues. Trimming cost V 2 bases and J 1 base, with 1 base left between them. Per germline, CDR1 KGHTA and CDR2 FRNEEI. CDR3 bases read: TGTGCCAGCAGTCTGGACCAAGACACCCAGTAC. This encodes CASSLDQDTQY. The full CDR3 protein is CASSLDQDTQYF.

About this clone itself: Mouse germline and gene names are used. Sequencing ends 1 residue short of the CDR3 end; the germline J gene provides the rest. V usage is TRBV13-2 and J usage is TRBJ1-2; 9 bases are shared with TRBD1. V lost 5 bases to trimming and J lost 4 bases; unmatched junction nucleotides: 6. The length of the CDR3 is 14 residues. Per the germline V gene, CDR1 is NNHNN and CDR2 is SYGAGS (reference sequence). The covered CDR3 bases are TGTGCCAGCGGCCCGGGACAGGGAGTCTCCGACTACACC. Its translation is CASGPGQGVSDYT. From start to end, the CDR3 is CASGPGQGVSDYTF.

With regard to this clone: Genes here carry mouse names. This CDR3 reads CASRRLAYEQYF. CDR3 DNA, as far as it was read: TGTGCCAGCAGGAGACTGGCCTATGAACAGTAC. This sequence joins TRBV19 and TRBJ2-7, with a possible D match to TRBD2 (6 bases). The read stops 1 residue short of the end of the CDR3; the missing end is completed from the germline J gene. Germline V gives CDR1 FNHDT, CDR2 SITEND (reference sequence). CDR3 length: 12 amino acids. Deletions cut 5 bases from V and 2 bases from J, with 8 bases between.

Points on this clone: The gene names here belong to mouse. The read ends 1 residue before the CDR3 terminus; that terminus is restored from the germline J gene. This rearrangement joins TRBV5 to TRBJ2-2; 7 nucleotides align to TRBD1. CDR1 and CDR2 from the germline V gene are LGHNA and YNLKQL (reference sequence). The V and J ends lost 2 bases and 0 bases, in that order; junction bases with no gene match: 0. This CDR3 is built from 15 residues. CDR3 sequence: CASSQQGANTGQLYF. CDR3 DNA (partial): TGTGCCAGCAGCCAACAGGGGGCAAACACCGGGCAGCTCTAC.

To note about this clone: The gene symbols are mouse symbols. The sequenced fragment ends 1 residue before the CDR3 boundary, so the rest is inferred from the germline J gene. V gene TRBV23 combines with J gene TRBJ2-4; the listed D gene, TRBD2, was not tested against the DNA. Germline CDR1 KGHTA, CDR2 FQNQQP. The CDR3 length is 16 residues. CDR3 DNA, as far as it was read: TGCTCCAGCAGTCAGGGACTGGGGGGGCGGCAAAACACCTTGTAC. It is translated as CSSSQGLGGRQNTLY. The entire CDR3 is CSSSQGLGGRQNTLYF.

Concerning this clone: Gene names refer to mouse genes. Read data end 1 residue before the CDR3 end; the end is taken from the germline J gene. The J gene is TRBJ1-2, the V gene TRBV12-1, with TRBD1 matching 7 bases. V was pared by 4 bases and J by 1 base, with 2 bases of the junction left unmatched. CDR1 and CDR2 (germline): SGHSN, HYEKVE. The CDR3 loop spans 13 amino acids. CDR3 residues: CASSTGENSDYTF. The part of the CDR3 DNA that was read is TGTGCCAGCTCCACAGGGGAAAACTCCGACTACACC. Together with reference TRBV12-1 and TRBJ1-2, the CDR3 gives the full variable domain: DSGVVQSPRHIIKEKGGRSVLTCIPISGHSNVVWYQQTLGKELKFLIQHYEKVERDKGFLPSRFSVQQFDDYHSEMNMSALELEDSAMYFCASSTGENSDYTFGSGTRLLVI.

With respect to this clone: Gene names are the mouse ones. The read halts 1 residue ahead of the CDR3 end, with the missing end drawn from the germline J gene. The genes are TRBV23 and TRBJ1-1; whether TRBD1, the table's D call, matches the DNA was not checked. CDR3 length equals 13 residues. CDR1 and CDR2 (germline): KGHTA, FQNQQP. The part of the CDR3 DNA that was read is TGCTCCAGCAGTCCTCAGGGAAACACAGAAGTCTTC. Residues: CSSSPQGNTEVF. The whole CDR3 sequence reads CSSSPQGNTEVFF.

For this clone: Gene names follow the mouse nomenclature. This sample also contains other DNA sequences that code for the same CDR3. CDR3 loop: CASRQYAEQFF. Partial CDR3 DNA: TGTGCCAGCAGACAATATGCTGAGCAGTTC. The chain links TRBV26 to TRBJ2-1; D is uncertain. The read falls 1 residue short of the CDR3 end, and the missing part is taken from the germline J gene. The V end was cut by 6 bases, the J end by 4 bases, with 4 bases between. CDR3 length equals 11 residues. The V gene's germline CDR1 is KGHPV and CDR2 FQNQEV (reference sequence).

By proportion, this clone is medium-sized. Gene names and germline match the mouse. Read sequence stops 1 residue before the CDR3 end, and the germline J gene provides the missing end. The chain joins TRBV13-2 to TRBJ1-4; 12 bases map to TRBD1. The junction had 6 bases not matched to a gene; V was cut back by 3 bases and J by 6 bases. The CDR3 covers 16 residues. Germline CDR1 NNHNN, CDR2 SYGAGS (reference sequence). The CDR3 sequence: CASGVRDRGLDERLFF. Partial CDR3 DNA: TGTGCCAGCGGTGTCCGGGACAGGGGGCTGGACGAAAGATTATTT.

This clone is medium-sized (0.01 to 0.1%) by share. The gene symbols are mouse symbols. The CDR3 end falls 1 residue outside the read, so it is completed with the germline J gene. The V call is TRBV19, the J call TRBJ2-3; D possibly corresponds to TRBD2 (6 bases). CDR3 length: 14 residues. In germline, CDR1 is FNHDT, CDR2 SITEND (reference sequence). Deletions cut 1 base from V and 2 bases from J, with 8 bases between. This CDR3 reads CASSIWTVAETLYF. The part of the CDR3 DNA that was read is TGTGCCAGCAGTATATGGACTGTTGCAGAAACGCTGTAT.

Notes on this clone: Here the gene names and germline are mouse. CDR3 loop: CASSEQGYGNTLYF. CDR3 bases read: TGTGCCAGCAGCGAACAGGGTTACGGAAATACGCTCTAT. The chain combines TRBV26 with TRBJ1-3; TRBD1 might be the D (6 bases). The read is 1 residue too short to cover the CDR3 end, so that end is filled in from the germline J gene. This CDR3 is 14 amino acids long. The V end lost 6 bases, the J end lost 4 bases, and 13 bases lay between the germline ends. Germline CDR1 reads KGHPV; CDR2 reads FQNQEV (reference sequence). The variable domain in full, with the rest retrieved from reference TRBV26 and TRBJ1-3, is NSKVIQTPRYLVKGQGQKAKMRCIPEKGHPVVFWYQQNKNNEFKFLINFQNQEVLQQIDMTEKRFSAECPSNSPCSLEIQSSEAGDSALYLCASSEQGYGNTLYFGEGSRLIVV.

Turning to this clone: Gene names and germline refer to mouse. Read coverage stops 1 residue before the CDR3 terminus; the germline J gene supplies the remainder. The V call is TRBV26, the J call TRBJ2-2; 10 bases align to TRBD2. Trimming took 2 bases from V and 3 from J; bases not matched to a gene: 3. CDR3 size: 16 residues. From germline, CDR1 is KGHPV and CDR2 FQNQEV (reference sequence). The CDR3: CASSLGDWGYTGQLYF. Incomplete CDR3 DNA: TGTGCCAGCAGTCTGGGGGACTGGGGTTACACCGGGCAGCTCTAC.

Of note for this clone: Mouse names are used for the genes. The read falls 1 residue short of the CDR3 end, and the missing part is taken from the germline J gene. The V gene is TRBV12-2, the J gene TRBJ1-1, with D hard to call. Per germline, CDR1 SGHLS and CDR2 HYDKME. Between the trimmed V and J ends, which lost 0 bases and 1 base, there was a span of 5 bases. The CDR3 sequence is 13 residues long. The CDR3 region is CASSLEGNTEVFF. The covered CDR3 bases are TGTGCCAGCTCTCTCGAGGGAAACACAGAAGTCTTC.

To note about this clone: The listed genes are named as in mouse. The CDR3 goes on 1 residue after the read ends, and that part is filled in from the germline J gene. The chain is built from TRBV31 and TRBJ2-7; D might be TRBD1 or TRBD2, each matching 5 bases. Trimming shortened V by 0 bases and J by 1 base, and 10 bases separated the two germline ends. The germline gives CDR1 GKSSPN, CDR2 SITVG. This CDR3 region has 14 residues. The sequenced part of the CDR3 DNA is TGTGCCTGGAGTCTGGGGGTGGGTTCCTATGAACAGTAC. It encodes CAWSLGVGSYEQY. In full, the CDR3 reads CAWSLGVGSYEQYF.

This clone has more than one count but fewer than ten. Gene names denote mouse genes. Read sequence stops 1 residue before the CDR3 end, and the germline J gene provides the missing end. J is TRBJ2-7 and V is TRBV13-1, with D perhaps TRBD1 or TRBD2 (5 bases each). Germline V gives CDR1 NSHNY, CDR2 SYGAGN. V gave up 3 bases and J gave up 3 bases, with 10 bases separating them. The CDR3 extends over 13 amino acids. CDR3 bases read: TGTGCCAGCAGTGGAGGGGACGTCTATGAACAGTAC. Its protein product is CASSGGDVYEQY. The whole CDR3 region reads CASSGGDVYEQYF.

This clone was counted between two and nine times. Germline and genes here are mouse. The CDR3 extends 1 residue past the end of the read, so its final part is completed from the germline J gene. The chain recombines TRBV26 with TRBJ2-1, with 10 bases identical to TRBD2. In germline, CDR1 is KGHPV, CDR2 FQNQEV (reference sequence). The CDR3 is 15 residues long. After removal of 7 bases from V and 0 bases from J, the junction contained 3 bases not matched to a gene. The covered CDR3 bases are TGTGCCAGCACACGACTGGGGGGTAACTATGCTGAGCAGTTC. Translating gives CASTRLGGNYAEQF. The full CDR3 protein is CASTRLGGNYAEQFF.

Turning to this clone: Gene and germline names: mouse. The read falls 1 residue short of the CDR3 end, and the missing part is taken from the germline J gene. The V and J genes are TRBV3 and TRBJ1-1; the D gene is possibly TRBD1 (5 bases). Germline CDR1 is SNHLY and CDR2 is FYNGKV (reference sequence). This CDR3 has 13 residues. Trimming removed 3 bases at V and 3 bases at J, with 8 bases between. The CDR3 reads CASSLQGYTEVFF. The CDR3 DNA, read in part, is TGTGCCAGCAGCTTGCAGGGCTACACAGAAGTCTTC.